The 31 T cell receptor beta chains below all came from one sample that was sequenced in a study of identical twins. Each CDR3 protein gets one entry after TCRdb re-called the 5' RACE reads with MiXCR. The sample has about 550,000 distinct CDR3 sequences; about 22% are singletons. The data were also submitted as part of a second study, on yellow fever vaccine responses in identical twins.

What was sequenced was CD4+ T cells sorted from blood. Source of these receptors: a woman aged 18-29 years in good health.

This clonotype was observed a handful of times. The chain employs TRBV9 and TRBJ2-7; possibly TRBD1 for D (7 bases). The CDR3 runs 14 residues. Germline CDR1 reads SGDLS; CDR2 reads YYNGEE. The germline V and J ends were trimmed by 3 bases and 8 bases, with 18 bases remaining between them. The CDR3 DNA reads TGTGCCAGCAGCGGGCAGGGCGGGACAGCTCAGCAGTACTTC. This sequence encodes CASSGQGGTAQQYF.

This clonotype was found a few times. The chain recombines TRBV6-5 with TRBJ1-1, with 9 bases lining up with TRBD1. J was trimmed by 11 bases and V by 4 bases; bases with no gene match: 14. CDR1 MNHEY and CDR2 SVGAGI come from the germline V gene. The CDR3 consists of 15 residues. CDR3 loop: CASSSGTGSPPFAFF. In nucleotides, the CDR3 is TGTGCCAGCAGTTCCGGGACAGGGTCGCCGCCCTTCGCTTTCTTT.

This clonotype was observed once. The chain combines TRBV2 with TRBJ2-1; tentative D call: TRBD1 (5 bases). The CDR3 length is 16 residues. V lost 3 bases, J lost 8 bases, and 20 bases lay in between. CDR1 is SNHLY and CDR2 is FYNNEI in the germline V gene. The CDR3 sequence is CASSDNRGFVIYEQFF. The CDR3 DNA is TGTGCCAGCAGTGATAATAGGGGATTCGTTATCTATGAGCAGTTCTTC.

The V and J genes are TRBV11-2 and TRBJ2-7, with D maybe TRBD2 (6 bases). Trimming shortened V by 0 bases and J by 3 bases, and 18 bases separated the two germline ends. Germline-derived CDR1 and CDR2 are SGHAT and FQNNGV. CDR3 length: 17 amino acids. CDR3 DNA: TGTGCCAGCAGCTTAGATCACCCAGCGGAGGGGATCTACGAGCAGTACTTC. This translates into CASSLDHPAEGIYEQYF.

The chain links TRBV20-1 to TRBJ2-1; D call uncertain. CDR3 length: 13 residues. The V gene lost 1 base and the J gene lost 7 bases, with 11 bases spanning the gap. The germline V gene has CDR1 DFQATT and CDR2 SNEGSKA (reference sequence). CDR3 DNA sequence: TGCAGTGCTAGAGGGACGGGCCTGAATGAGCAGTTCTTC. Protein: CSARGTGLNEQFF.

This chain joins TRBV6-1 and TRBJ1-1; no definite D call. CDR1 and CDR2 (germline): MNHNS, SASEGT. Trimming pared 3 bases from V and 1 base from J, leaving 6 bases between. The CDR3 is 13 residues long. The CDR3 is CASSDLGNTEAFF. CDR3 bases: TGTGCCAGCAGTGACCTGGGGAACACTGAAGCTTTCTTT.

The V and J genes are TRBV27 and TRBJ1-2; no definite D call. Trimming pared 6 bases from V and 8 bases from J, leaving 19 bases between. CDR1 and CDR2 from the germline V gene are MNHEY and SMNVEV (reference sequence). The CDR3 consists of 14 residues. CDR3 sequence (DNA): TGTGCCAGCAGAAACAGCGATGGGTCTCAGGGCTACACCTTC. As protein: CASRNSDGSQGYTF.

A single count supports this clonotype. The V call is TRBV12-3 or TRBV12-4, the J call TRBJ2-7, with D possibly TRBD1 on 6 matching bases. The V and J ends lost 8 bases and 3 bases respectively, with 14 bases between them. CDR3 length: 13 residues. The CDR3: CASSTGSVYEQYF. In DNA, the CDR3 is TGTGCCAGCTCAACAGGGTCTGTCTACGAGCAGTACTTC.

This clonotype was seen many times. DNA of the CDR3: TGTGCCAGCAGCTTGGCCAATGGGATCTACGAGCAGTACGTC. Protein product: CASSLANGIYEQYV. V usage is TRBV5-6 and J usage is TRBJ2-7, with D uncertain. Germline V gene lookup returns CDR1 SGHDT and CDR2 YYEEEE. Trimming pared 0 bases from V and 3 bases from J, leaving 10 bases between. The CDR3 extends over 14 amino acids.

This clonotype was seen only a few times. The chain employs TRBV5-1 and TRBJ2-6; D is unclear. V was clipped by 0 bases and J by 2 bases, with 6 bases between them. The CDR3 has 15 amino acids. Germline CDR1 and CDR2: SGHRS and YFSETQ. The CDR3 nucleotides are TGCGCCAGCAGCTTGGATGGGGCTGGGGCCAACGTCCTGACTTTC. It encodes CASSLDGAGANVLTF. Full variable domain (rest looked up from reference TRBV5-1 and TRBJ2-6): KAGVTQTPRYLIKTRGQQVTLSCSPISGHRSVSWYQQTPGQGLQFLFEYFSETQRNKGNFPGRFSGRQFSNSRSEMNVSTLELGDSALYLCASSLDGAGANVLTFGAGSRLTVL.

The J gene is TRBJ2-7, the V gene TRBV6-4; perhaps TRBD2 as D (6 bases). The V end was cut by 4 bases, the J end by 3 bases, with 10 bases between. CDR1 and CDR2 (germline): MRHNA, SNTAGT. The CDR3 is 13 residues long. CDR3 DNA sequence: TGTGCCAGCAGTGTTGAGGAGGGCTACGAGCAGTACTTC. Amino acids: CASSVEEGYEQYF.

The genes are TRBV7-3 and TRBJ2-3; D is unresolved. Trimming cost V 1 base and J 2 bases, with 7 bases left between them. The CDR3 sequence is 14 residues long. CDR1 is SGHTA and CDR2 is FQGTGA in the germline V gene. In DNA form, the CDR3 reads TGTGCCAGCAGCTTAAGTCATGACACAGATACGCAGTATTTT. Its translation: CASSLSHDTDTQYF.

As DNA, the CDR3 is TGTGCCACCAGTAAACAGGGACAAGAGACCCAGTACTTC. Translating gives CATSKQGQETQYF. The rearrangement links TRBV24-1 to TRBJ2-5; D is perhaps TRBD1 (6 bases). CDR1 and CDR2 from the germline V gene are KGHDR and SFDVKD. CDR3 length: 13 amino acids. The ends were cut back, 6 bases at V and 2 bases at J, with 9 bases in the middle.

The chain combines TRBV7-2 with TRBJ1-2; weak D call: TRBD1 (6 bases). CDR3 length equals 14 residues. Trimming cost V 5 bases and J 2 bases, with 12 bases left between them. The germline gives CDR1 SGHTA, CDR2 FQGNSA. CDR3 loop: CASSTRQENYGYTF. The CDR3 DNA sequence: TGTGCCAGCAGCACCCGACAGGAAAACTATGGCTACACCTTC.

This clonotype came up once. The chain couples TRBV15 to TRBJ2-1; D is unclear. The CDR3 length is 13 residues. Deletions cut 1 base from V and 5 bases from J, with 6 bases between. Germline values: CDR1 LNHNV, CDR2 YYDKDF (reference sequence). Here the CDR3 DNA reads TGTGCCACCAGCAGAGGACAAAACAATGAGCAGTTCTTC. The encoded protein is CATSRGQNNEQFF.

The DNA of the CDR3 is TGTGCCAGCAGTTCCTACTCGTACGGGAGCTCCTACGAGCAGTACTTC. This gives the protein CASSSYSYGSSYEQYF. This sequence joins TRBV6-5 and TRBJ2-7; possibly TRBD2 for D (6 bases). CDR1 and CDR2 (germline): MNHEY, SVGAGI. Trimming left V 4 bases short and J 0 bases short, with 16 bases between. This CDR3 comprises 16 residues.

This clonotype was detected only a few times. In nucleotides, the CDR3 is TGCAGTGCTAGGACAGGGGGACCCCACGAGCAGTACGTC. This translates into CSARTGGPHEQYV. This rearrangement joins TRBV20-1 to TRBJ2-7, with 9 bases fitting TRBD1. Losses at the gene ends were 3 bases for V and 5 bases for J; bases not matched to a gene: 5. CDR1 and CDR2 (germline): DFQATT, SNEGSKA (reference sequence). The CDR3 has 13 residues.

This clonotype was recorded only once. The genes are TRBV5-1 and TRBJ2-3, with 13 bases lining up with TRBD2. J was trimmed by 6 bases and V by 2 bases; bases with no gene match: 9. CDR1 and CDR2 (germline): SGHRS, YFSETQ. The CDR3 runs 17 residues. CDR3 sequence reads: CASSLGPETSGRDTQYF. The CDR3 DNA reads as TGCGCCAGCAGCTTAGGTCCAGAGACTAGCGGGAGGGATACGCAGTATTTT.

Ten or more counts support this clonotype. Written as DNA, the CDR3 is TGTGCCAGCAGCTCCCACGAGGCAGGTCATTACACCGGGGAGCTGTTTTTT. Its translation is CASSSHEAGHYTGELFF. The V call is TRBV21-1, the J call TRBJ2-2. TRBV21-1 is a listed pseudogene. The CDR3 consists of 17 residues.

The rearrangement joins TRBV4-1 to TRBJ2-1; 9 nucleotides match TRBD2. The CDR3 runs to 16 residues. CDR1 is MGHRA, CDR2 YSYEKL, per germline. V shed 3 bases, J shed 7 bases, and the junction held 10 bases outside the gene matches. CDR3 sequence reads: CASSHAPGLAGNEQFF. CDR3 nucleotide sequence: TGCGCCAGCAGCCATGCCCCGGGACTAGCAGGGAATGAGCAGTTCTTC.

The chain recombines TRBV12-3 or TRBV12-4 with TRBJ2-5; 7 nucleotides align to TRBD1. The CDR3 is made up of 13 amino acids. Germline trimming cut 7 bases from V and 5 bases from J; bases unmatched to any gene: 7. The CDR3 loop is CASMDRFEETQYF. The CDR3 DNA follows: TGTGCCAGCATGGACAGGTTTGAGGAGACCCAGTACTTC.

The chain couples TRBV6-2 or TRBV6-3 to TRBJ2-1; 7 bases map to TRBD2. The V gene end was trimmed by 0 bases and the J gene end by 0 bases; junction bases not matched to a gene: 8. Germline-derived CDR1 and CDR2 are MNHEY and SVGEGT. The CDR3 spans 18 residues. The CDR3 loop is CASSYSPAGYSSYNEQFF. CDR3 DNA: TGTGCCAGCAGTTACTCTCCAGCGGGGTATAGCTCCTACAATGAGCAGTTCTTC.

The rearrangement links TRBV20-1 to TRBJ2-5; 7 nucleotides line up with TRBD1. Germline lookup yields CDR1 DFQATT and CDR2 SNEGSKA (reference sequence). This CDR3 is 12 amino acids long. Trimming removed 5 bases from V and 2 bases from J; junction bases left unmatched: 2. CDR3 sequence: CSAVQGQETQYF. CDR3 nucleotide sequence: TGCAGTGCTGTACAGGGGCAAGAGACCCAGTACTTC.

The rearrangement links TRBV7-2 to TRBJ1-3; possible D gene TRBD1, 5 bases. Trimming cost V 2 bases and J 5 bases, with 13 bases left between them. CDR1 is SGHTA and CDR2 is FQGNSA in the germline V gene. This CDR3 has 15 amino acids. CDR3 nucleotides: TGTGCCAGCAGCTTAATTCAGGGAAAGAGAAACACCATATATTTT. It codes for CASSLIQGKRNTIYF.

The table lists this clonotype with a few counts. The rearrangement joins TRBV6-1 to TRBJ2-1; 10 bases are shared with TRBD2. The CDR3 is made up of 15 amino acids. Per germline, CDR1 MNHNS and CDR2 SASEGT. Trimming took 6 bases from V and 4 from J; bases not matched to a gene: 6. In DNA, the CDR3 is TGTGCCAGCAGGGCACTAGCGGGATATTACAATGAGCAGTTCTTC. Amino acid sequence: CASRALAGYYNEQFF.

The chain is built from TRBV7-8 and TRBJ1-2; 7 nucleotides agree with TRBD1. The CDR3 loop spans 13 amino acids. Unmatched junction bases numbered 2, after V lost 3 bases and J lost 4 bases. Germline V CDR1 and CDR2: SGHVS, FQNEAQ. In DNA form, the CDR3 reads TGTGCCAGCAGCTTGACAGGGACCTATGGCTACACCTTC. Translating it yields CASSLTGTYGYTF.

A few counts support this clonotype. This chain uses TRBV12-3 or TRBV12-4 with TRBJ2-4, with 8 bases lining up with TRBD2. The CDR3 contains 17 residues. V lost 5 bases to trimming and J lost 0 bases; unmatched junction nucleotides: 9. CDR3: CASSTHGLALAKNIQYF. The CDR3 nucleotides read TGTGCCAGCAGTACGCATGGACTAGCTCTAGCCAAAAACATTCAGTACTTC.

The CDR3 coding sequence is TGTGCCAGCAGGAAAGATCCCGAGGCCAACGTCCTGACTTTC. This gives the protein CASRKDPEANVLTF. The chain couples TRBV12-3 or TRBV12-4 to TRBJ2-6; D gene unclear. V shed 6 bases and J shed 6 bases, with 12 bases lying between them. The CDR3 is made up of 14 amino acids.

The CDR3 protein is CASSALGAGGGETQYF. The CDR3 DNA reads TGTGCCAGCAGCGCGCTCGGAGCGGGAGGGGGAGAGACCCAGTACTTC. The gene calls are TRBV9 and TRBJ2-5; 10 bases agree with TRBD2. The germline gives CDR1 SGDLS, CDR2 YYNGEE. This CDR3 spans 16 amino acids. V lost 3 bases and J lost 4; bases outside the gene matches: 9.

The chain links TRBV3-1 to TRBJ1-2; tentatively, D is TRBD1 (5 bases). Trimming removed 6 bases from V and 4 bases from J, with 9 bases in between. The CDR3 is 12 amino acids. Germline V CDR1 and CDR2: LGHDT, YNNKEL (reference sequence). The CDR3 DNA reads TGTGCCAGCAGGGGGCAAATCTATGGCTACACCTTC. Protein product: CASRGQIYGYTF.

In regard to this clonotype: The junction shows a germline mismatch at one end, possibly a read error. The CDR3 nucleotides read TGTGCCAGCAGCCCAACAGGGGGGCAAACCGAGGAGCTGTTTTTT. Protein: CASSPTGGQTEELFF. This chain connects TRBV7-2 to TRBJ2-2; 8 nucleotides line up with TRBD1. The germline gives CDR1 SGHTA, CDR2 FQGNSA. The CDR3 has 15 amino acids.